These 30 T cell receptor beta chains came from one sample sequenced in a study of blood T cell repertoires in COVID-19. Produced via immunoSEQ multiplex PCR; TCRdb's table is partial and in-frame only. The sample holds a few hundred thousand clones; 70% to 90% are singletons and the top ten take about 2.9%. Material for sequencing was peripheral blood. These receptors came from a human donor in a cohort sampled during active COVID-19.

CDR3 sequence: CAWNLQGGSPLHF. CDR3 nucleotides: TGTGCCTGGAATCTTCAGGGTGGTTCACCCCTCCACTTT. This chain connects TRBV30 to TRBJ1-6, with D maybe TRBD1 (5 bases). CDR1 and CDR2 from the germline V gene are GTSNPN and SVGIG (reference sequence). The CDR3 sequence is 13 residues long. V lost 4 bases and J 9 bases, leaving 13 bases between the germline ends.

The chain couples TRBV3-1 (or the pseudogene TRBV3-2) to TRBJ2-1; 8 bases agree with TRBD2. Germline CDR1 is LGHDT and CDR2 is YNNKEL (reference sequence). This CDR3 is 14 amino acids long. The J segment lost 12 bases and the V segment lost 1 base, leaving 8 bases of the junction unmatched. The DNA of the CDR3 is TGTGCCAGCAGCCAAGGGACTAGCCTTACTGCGCAGTTCTTC. Translated, it gives CASSQGTSLTAQFF.

This chain joins TRBV6-5 and TRBJ2-7; D possibly corresponds to TRBD1 (6 bases). Germline-derived CDR1 and CDR2 are MNHEY and SVGAGI. V was trimmed by 4 bases and J by 0 bases, leaving 10 bases between them. CDR3 length: 14 amino acids. The CDR3 is CASSSRTDSYEQYF. CDR3 nucleotide sequence: TGTGCCAGCAGTTCCCGGACAGACTCCTACGAGCAGTACTTC.

V and J are TRBV11-2 and TRBJ1-6, with TRBD1 identical over 10 bases. The CDR3 sequence is 14 residues long. Trimming took 5 bases from V and 9 from J; bases not matched to a gene: 4. Germline values: CDR1 SGHAT, CDR2 FQNNGV. The CDR3 here is CASSTRDRGSPLHF. CDR3 coding DNA: TGTGCCAGCAGCACCCGGGACAGGGGTTCACCCCTCCACTTT.

A note on this clone: A much larger clone differs by one base, so this may be a read error. Different DNA sequences within this sample yield the same CDR3. This sequence joins TRBV6-4 and TRBJ2-3, with 10 bases identical to TRBD2. With 0 bases clipped from V and 2 bases from J, the junction kept 2 bases outside the gene matches. There are 16 residues in the CDR3. In germline, CDR1 is MRHNA, CDR2 SNTAGT. In DNA, the CDR3 is TGTGCCAGCAGTGACTCGAGCGGGGGGGCCACAGATACGCAGTATTTT. It specifies CASSDSSGGATDTQYF.

On this clone: Since no conserved phenylalanine or tryptophan closes the CDR3, a read error is the likely cause. The DNA is left out, because the CDR3 cannot be placed on it with certainty; the CDR3 is given as TCRdb lists it. This chain uses TRBV15 with TRBJ2-4; no check of the table's D call, TRBD1, against the DNA was made. From germline, CDR1 is LNHNV and CDR2 YYDKDF (reference sequence). The CDR3 totals 13 residues, both ends included. The CDR3 is CATSRDLRAGGKG.

The genes are TRBV20-1 and TRBJ2-1; 14 bases fit TRBD2. The junction had 13 bases not matched to a gene; V was cut back by 3 bases and J by 0 bases. CDR1 and CDR2 from the germline V gene are DFQATT and SNEGSKA (reference sequence). CDR3 length equals 20 residues. The CDR3 region is CSASKPWGLAGVSSYNEQFF. The CDR3, as DNA: TGCAGTGCTAGTAAGCCATGGGGACTAGCGGGGGTTAGCTCCTACAATGAGCAGTTCTTC.

The chain carries TRBV24-1 and TRBJ2-3; 8 bases match TRBD1. The V gene's germline CDR1 is KGHDR and CDR2 SFDVKD. The CDR3 runs 17 residues. Germline trimming cut 2 bases from V and 4 bases from J; bases unmatched to any gene: 10. CDR3 sequence: CATSDWGPGGNADTQYF. The DNA for the CDR3 is TGTGCCACCAGTGATTGGGGTCCAGGGGGCAACGCAGATACGCAGTATTTT.

The sample holds one count of this clone. The chain joins TRBV10-2 to TRBJ2-3, with 8 bases fitting TRBD2. Per germline, CDR1 WSHSY and CDR2 SAAADI. This CDR3 region has 14 residues. J gave up 6 bases and V 8 bases, and 10 bases lay outside the gene matches. For the CDR3, the DNA is TGCGCCAGCGCGCCGGGCGGGAGGCGGGATACGCAGTATTTT. This translates into CASAPGGRRDTQYF.

The sample holds a few counts of this clone. This chain links TRBV5-4 with TRBJ2-3, with 8 bases fitting TRBD1. Trimming at V came to 0 bases and at J to 3 bases, leaving 9 bases not matched to a gene. Per the germline V gene, CDR1 is SGHNT and CDR2 is YYREEE (reference sequence). This CDR3 has 17 amino acids. CDR3 nucleotides: TGTGCCAGCAGCTTGGCACTTTCAGGGGGCGAAACAGATACGCAGTATTTT. Translated, it gives CASSLALSGGETDTQYF.

This chain links TRBV19 with TRBJ2-1; 9 bases match TRBD2. The CDR3 is 16 residues long. The germline V gene encodes CDR1 LNHDA and CDR2 SQIVND (reference sequence). The V and J ends lost 3 bases and 3 bases, in that order; junction bases with no gene match: 6. CDR3 amino acids: CASSIPRGRDYNEQFF. CDR3 bases: TGTGCCAGTAGTATCCCCCGCGGGAGGGACTACAATGAGCAGTTCTTC.

The chain combines TRBV6-5 with TRBJ2-7, with TRBD1 identical over 7 bases. Germline values: CDR1 MNHEY, CDR2 SVGAGI. The CDR3 extends over 14 amino acids. With V trimmed by 6 bases and J by 5 bases, 10 bases remained unmatched. CDR3 bases: TGTGCCAGCAGACCCAGACAGGGTAACGACGAGCAGTACTTC. Its protein is CASRPRQGNDEQYF.

CDR3 residues: CASSKGRFSGANVLTF. CDR3 nucleotides: TGTGCCAGTAGTAAAGGGAGATTTTCTGGGGCCAACGTCCTGACTTTC. V and J are TRBV19 and TRBJ2-6, with D perhaps TRBD2 (5 bases). Germline CDR1 LNHDA, CDR2 SQIVND (reference sequence). The CDR3 consists of 16 residues. The germline V and J ends were trimmed by 4 bases and 1 base, with 11 bases remaining between them.

This rearrangement joins TRBV9 to TRBJ2-3; 9 nucleotides agree with TRBD2. V dropped 0 bases and J dropped 2; count of bases not matched to a gene: 7. The CDR3 has 17 amino acids. The V gene's germline CDR1 is SGDLS and CDR2 YYNGEE. The chain's CDR3 is CASSVGSSGVPTDTQYF. The CDR3 nucleotides read TGTGCCAGCAGCGTAGGATCTAGCGGGGTCCCCACAGATACGCAGTATTTT.

The J gene is TRBJ2-3, the V gene TRBV10-3; TRBD1 aligns across 7 bases. The length of the CDR3 is 16 residues. Germline V lookup: CDR1 ENHRY, CDR2 SYGVKD. With V trimmed by 2 bases and J by 2 bases, 7 bases remained unmatched. CDR3 in amino acids: CAISETTGWPTDTQYF. CDR3 sequence (DNA): TGTGCCATCAGTGAGACGACAGGGTGGCCCACAGATACGCAGTATTTT.

CDR3 residues: CASSIVGTVNQPQHF. The CDR3 DNA is TGTGCCAGTAGTATAGTTGGGACAGTAAATCAGCCCCAGCATTTT. V and J are TRBV19 and TRBJ1-5, with 7 positions matching TRBD1. V lost 1 base, J lost 4 bases, and 4 bases stayed unmatched. The CDR3 sequence is 15 residues long. Germline V gene lookup returns CDR1 LNHDA and CDR2 SQIVND (reference sequence).

V and J are TRBV27 and TRBJ2-3, with 7 positions matching TRBD2. CDR1 is MNHEY, CDR2 SMNVEV, per germline (reference sequence). The CDR3 loop spans 14 amino acids. Germline trimming cut 10 bases from V and 3 bases from J; bases unmatched to any gene: 10. Written as DNA, the CDR3 is TGTGCCACCAAAACGAGGGGAGGGACAGATACGCAGTATTTT. This sequence encodes CATKTRGGTDTQYF.

The rearrangement links TRBV30 to TRBJ2-4; TRBD2 matches 9 bases. V was pared by 3 bases and J by 9 bases, with 6 bases of the junction left unmatched. There are 13 residues in the CDR3. Per germline, CDR1 GTSNPN and CDR2 SVGIG (reference sequence). The CDR3 loop is CAWRGGRAGIQYF. The DNA for the CDR3 is TGTGCCTGGAGAGGCGGGAGGGCGGGCATTCAGTACTTC.

J is TRBJ2-1 and V is TRBV7-9, with D possibly TRBD2 on 6 matching bases. The germline CDR1 and CDR2 sequences are SEHNR and FQNEAQ (reference sequence). This CDR3 is 11 amino acids long. The V gene lost 5 bases and the J gene lost 10 bases, with 9 bases spanning the gap. In DNA, the CDR3 is TGTGCCAGCAGCCGCAGCGGGGAGCAGTTCTTC. Its translation is CASSRSGEQFF.

The genes are TRBV19 and TRBJ1-2; 7 nucleotides agree with TRBD1. Germline values: CDR1 LNHDA, CDR2 SQIVND (reference sequence). V was pared by 2 bases and J by 1 base, with 7 bases of the junction left unmatched. The CDR3 contains 16 residues. The CDR3 coding sequence is TGTGCCAGTAGTATAAACCCACAGGGGAATAACTATGGCTACACCTTC. Protein: CASSINPQGNNYGYTF.

V and J are TRBV3-1 (or the pseudogene TRBV3-2) and TRBJ2-6; a possible D gene is TRBD2 (6 bases). The length of the CDR3 is 21 residues. CDR1 and CDR2 from the germline V gene are LGHDT and YNNKEL (reference sequence). V lost 5 bases and J 0 bases, leaving 26 bases between the germline ends. The CDR3 DNA reads TGTGCCAGCAGCAAACACGTTGGAACGGCTAGCGTATACTCTGGGGCCAACGTCCTGACTTTC. It encodes CASSKHVGTASVYSGANVLTF.

The rearrangement joins TRBV5-1 to TRBJ2-7, with D possibly TRBD2 on 5 matching bases. The germline CDR1 and CDR2 sequences are SGHRS and YFSETQ. The V gene lost 0 bases and the J gene lost 0 bases, with 13 bases spanning the gap. CDR3 length equals 16 residues. The CDR3 nucleotides are TGCGCCAGCAGCTTGGGGCTAGCCGTACCCTCCTACGAGCAGTACTTC. It is translated as CASSLGLAVPSYEQYF. Full variable domain (missing parts from reference TRBV5-1 and TRBJ2-7): KAGVTQTPRYLIKTRGQQVTLSCSPISGHRSVSWYQQTPGQGLQFLFEYFSETQRNKGNFPGRFSGRQFSNSRSEMNVSTLELGDSALYLCASSLGLAVPSYEQYFGPGTRLTVT.

This chain links TRBV24-1 with TRBJ1-6; 9 bases match TRBD1. The trim removed 9 bases at V and 8 bases at J, leaving 10 bases unmatched. This CDR3 spans 15 amino acids. The germline V gene has CDR1 KGHDR and CDR2 SFDVKD. CDR3 bases: TGTGCCACCTGCTTCGGACAGGGGATTTATTCACCCCTCCACTTT. Translation gives CATCFGQGIYSPLHF.

Points on this clone: Other nucleotide sequences from this sample produce the same CDR3. The CDR3 sequence is CASSLGRNEQFF. CDR3 in DNA: TGTGCCAGCAGCTTGGGGCGCAATGAGCAGTTCTTC. V usage is TRBV11-3 and J usage is TRBJ2-1, with D possibly TRBD1 on 5 matching bases. The CDR3 totals 12 residues. Germline V gene data show CDR1 as SGHNT and CDR2 as YENEEA. The V end was cut by 3 bases, the J end by 6 bases, with 6 bases between.

The rearrangement links TRBV5-1 to TRBJ1-5; D uncertain. The CDR3 extends over 13 amino acids. V lost 2 bases and J lost 0, with 3 bases in between. Germline lookup yields CDR1 SGHRS and CDR2 YFSETQ. The CDR3 protein is CASSFNSNQPQHF. CDR3 DNA sequence: TGCGCCAGCAGCTTCAATAGCAATCAGCCCCAGCATTTT. The full variable domain, completed using reference TRBV5-1 and TRBJ1-5, is KAGVTQTPRYLIKTRGQQVTLSCSPISGHRSVSWYQQTPGQGLQFLFEYFSETQRNKGNFPGRFSGRQFSNSRSEMNVSTLELGDSALYLCASSFNSNQPQHFGDGTRLSIL.

This chain joins TRBV6-5 and TRBJ1-1; the D is unclear. Germline values: CDR1 MNHEY, CDR2 SVGAGI. This CDR3 spans 15 amino acids. Trimming removed 6 bases at V and 4 bases at J, with 18 bases between. CDR3 region: CASRPAGVSVTEAFF. For the CDR3, the DNA is TGTGCCAGCAGACCTGCCGGGGTAAGCGTCACTGAAGCTTTCTTT.

The rearrangement joins TRBV11-2 to TRBJ2-7; no clear D. V dropped 3 bases and J dropped 4 bases, with 10 bases sitting between them. CDR1 SGHAT and CDR2 FQNNGV come from the germline V gene. CDR3 length equals 13 residues. The CDR3 loop reads CASSFRSMYEQYF. In DNA, the CDR3 is TGTGCCAGCAGCTTCAGGTCCATGTACGAGCAGTACTTC.

The chain combines TRBV7-8 with TRBJ2-7, with 10 bases that match TRBD2. The length of the CDR3 is 15 residues. Germline CDR1 reads SGHVS; CDR2 reads FQNEAQ. The trim removed 2 bases at V and 5 bases at J, leaving 6 bases unmatched. CDR3 region: CASSLSAGGPNEQYF. CDR3 nucleotides: TGTGCCAGCAGCTTATCAGCGGGAGGGCCGAACGAGCAGTACTTC.

This clone was picked up a small number of times. This may be a read error, as it is one base from a much larger clone. V usage is TRBV2 and J usage is TRBJ2-1, with 10 positions matching TRBD2. J gave up 3 bases and V 3 bases, and 2 bases lay outside the gene matches. CDR1 and CDR2 (germline): SNHLY, FYNNEI. The CDR3 contains 15 residues. CDR3 loop: CASSDSSGGYNEQFF. In DNA, the CDR3 is TGTGCCAGCAGTGACTCTAGCGGGGGCTACAATGAGCAGTTCTTC.

This chain connects TRBV28 to TRBJ1-4; possible D gene TRBD1, 6 bases. Trimming removed 7 bases from V and 3 bases from J, with 15 bases in between. Looked up from germline, CDR1 is MDHEN and CDR2 is SYDVKM. The CDR3 loop spans 15 amino acids. CDR3 DNA: TGTGCCAGCAACCCTCTGGACAGCCCTAATGAAAAACTGTTTTTT. Amino acids: CASNPLDSPNEKLFF.